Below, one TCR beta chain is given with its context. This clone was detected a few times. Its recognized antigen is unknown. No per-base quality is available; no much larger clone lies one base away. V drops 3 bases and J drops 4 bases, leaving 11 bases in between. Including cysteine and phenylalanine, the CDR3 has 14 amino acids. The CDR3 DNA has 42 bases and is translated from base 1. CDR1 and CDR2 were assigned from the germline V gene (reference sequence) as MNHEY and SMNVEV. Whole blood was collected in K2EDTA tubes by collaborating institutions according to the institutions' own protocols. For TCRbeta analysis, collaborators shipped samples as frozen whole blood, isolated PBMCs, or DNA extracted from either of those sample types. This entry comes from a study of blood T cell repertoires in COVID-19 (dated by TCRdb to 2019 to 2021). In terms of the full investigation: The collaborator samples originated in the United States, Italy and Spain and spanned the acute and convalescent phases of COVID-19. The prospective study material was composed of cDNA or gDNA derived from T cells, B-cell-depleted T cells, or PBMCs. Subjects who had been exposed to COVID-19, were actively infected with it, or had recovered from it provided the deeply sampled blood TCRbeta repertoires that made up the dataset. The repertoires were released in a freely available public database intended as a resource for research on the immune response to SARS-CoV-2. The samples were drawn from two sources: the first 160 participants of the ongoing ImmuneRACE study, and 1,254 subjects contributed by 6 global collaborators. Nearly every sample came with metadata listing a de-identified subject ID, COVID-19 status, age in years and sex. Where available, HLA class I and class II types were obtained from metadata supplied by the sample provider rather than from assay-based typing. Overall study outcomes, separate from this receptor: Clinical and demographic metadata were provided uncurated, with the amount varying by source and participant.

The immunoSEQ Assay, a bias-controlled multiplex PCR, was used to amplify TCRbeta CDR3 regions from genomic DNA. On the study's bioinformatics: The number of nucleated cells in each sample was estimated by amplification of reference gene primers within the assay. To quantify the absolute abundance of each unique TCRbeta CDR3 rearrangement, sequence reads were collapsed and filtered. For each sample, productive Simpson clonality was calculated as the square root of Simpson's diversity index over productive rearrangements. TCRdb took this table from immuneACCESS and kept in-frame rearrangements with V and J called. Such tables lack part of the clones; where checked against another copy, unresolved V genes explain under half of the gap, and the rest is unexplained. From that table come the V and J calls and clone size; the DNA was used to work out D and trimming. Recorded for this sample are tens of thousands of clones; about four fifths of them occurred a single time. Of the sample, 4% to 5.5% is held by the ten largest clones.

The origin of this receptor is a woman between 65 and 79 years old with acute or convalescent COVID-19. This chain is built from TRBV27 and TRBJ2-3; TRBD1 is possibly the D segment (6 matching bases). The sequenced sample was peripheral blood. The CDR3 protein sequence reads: CASSLLEGADTQYF. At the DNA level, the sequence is TGTGCCAGCAGTTTGTTAGAGGGGGCAGATACGCAGTATTTT.